The clone carrying this TCR beta chain was seen only once. The antigen is not known. The primer mix had 60 Vbeta and 13 Jbeta primers. Produced via immunoSEQ multiplex PCR; TCRdb's table is partial and in-frame only. The sample holds 180,000 or so clones; about 79% are singletons and the top ten take over 11%. The data derive from a study of cytomegalovirus exposure and HLA in healthy donors. Whole-study findings and limits: Being indistinguishable, some V segments were excluded, TRBV6-2 and TRBV6-3 among them. Most CMV-associated TCR beta chains were later found to appear HLA-restricted. In an earlier analysis, about 90% or about 30%: the productive usage of most TCR beta V segments.

The trim removed 4 bases at V and 10 bases at J, leaving 11 bases unmatched. The germline gives CDR1 MDHEN, CDR2 SYDVKM. This CDR3 is built from 14 residues. Sequenced sample: PBMCs. This receptor was identified in a man in his forties or fifties in good health and CMV-seropositive. The chain joins TRBV28 to TRBJ1-1; 8 nucleotides align to TRBD1. The CDR3, as DNA: TGTGCCAGCAGTTCCCTCCGGGACAGGCGACCAGCTTTCTTT. Its translation is CASSSLRDRRPAFF.